This T cell receptor (beta chain) was obtained from a study of blood T cell repertoires in COVID-19. Study as a whole: Sample material is recorded as cDNA or gDNA derived from T cells, B-cell-depleted T cells, or PBMCs.

Original data processing: Amplification of reference gene primers provided the estimated nucleated cell counts. This table comes from immunoSEQ multiplex PCR, and its TCRdb copy is limited to in-frame clones, with some not included. The V and J calls and the clone size are those of that table, but D and trimming were determined from the DNA. The sample contains 53,000 or so clones, around nine tenths of which appear only once. V lost 2 bases to trimming and J lost 1 base; unmatched junction nucleotides: 5. The CDR3 contains 16 residues. Germline-derived CDR1 and CDR2 are MNHEY and SVGAGI. V usage is TRBV6-5 and J usage is TRBJ1-1, with 9 nucleotides matching TRBD1. The receptor was isolated from a man older than 75 with acute or convalescent COVID-19. Sequencing was carried out using peripheral blood. The CDR3 DNA reads TGTGCCAGCAGTTACGGGGGGACAGGGAGGAACACTGAAGCTTTCTTT. Its protein is CASSYGGTGRNTEAFF.